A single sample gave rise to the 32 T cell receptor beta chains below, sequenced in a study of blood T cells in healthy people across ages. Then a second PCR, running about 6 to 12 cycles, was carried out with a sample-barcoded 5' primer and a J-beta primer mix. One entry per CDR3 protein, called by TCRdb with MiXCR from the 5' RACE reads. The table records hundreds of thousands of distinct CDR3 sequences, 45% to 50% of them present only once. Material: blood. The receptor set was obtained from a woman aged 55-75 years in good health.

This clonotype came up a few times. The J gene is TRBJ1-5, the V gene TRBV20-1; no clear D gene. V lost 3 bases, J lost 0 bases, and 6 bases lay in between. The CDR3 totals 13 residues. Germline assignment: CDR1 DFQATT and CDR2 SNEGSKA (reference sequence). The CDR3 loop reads CSARTDSNQPQHF. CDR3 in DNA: TGCAGTGCTAGGACTGATAGCAATCAGCCCCAGCATTTT.

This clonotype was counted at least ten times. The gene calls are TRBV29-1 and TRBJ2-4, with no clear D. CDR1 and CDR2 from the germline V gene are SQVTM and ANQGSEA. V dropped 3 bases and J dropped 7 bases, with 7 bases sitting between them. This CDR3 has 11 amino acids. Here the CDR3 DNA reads TGCAGCGTTGATGCAAGGAACATTCAGTACTTC. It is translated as CSVDARNIQYF.

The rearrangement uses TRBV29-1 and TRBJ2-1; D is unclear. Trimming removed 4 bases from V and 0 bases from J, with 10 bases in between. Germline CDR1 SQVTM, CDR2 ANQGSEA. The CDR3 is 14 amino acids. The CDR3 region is CSVGLPSSYNEQFF. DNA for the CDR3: TGCAGCGTTGGGTTACCCAGCTCCTACAATGAGCAGTTCTTC.

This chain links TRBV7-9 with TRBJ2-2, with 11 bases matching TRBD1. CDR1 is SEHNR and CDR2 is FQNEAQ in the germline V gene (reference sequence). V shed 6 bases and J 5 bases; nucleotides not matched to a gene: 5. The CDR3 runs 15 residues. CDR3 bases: TGTGCCAGCAGTTTTGGACAGGGGGCGACCGGGGAGCTGTTTTTT. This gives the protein CASSFGQGATGELFF.

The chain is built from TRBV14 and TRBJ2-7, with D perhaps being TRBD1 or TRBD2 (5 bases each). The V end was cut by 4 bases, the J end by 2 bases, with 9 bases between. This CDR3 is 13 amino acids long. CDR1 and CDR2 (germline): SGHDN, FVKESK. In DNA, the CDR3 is TGTGCCAGCAGCCGGGACCTTGCCTACGAGCAGTACTTC. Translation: CASSRDLAYEQYF. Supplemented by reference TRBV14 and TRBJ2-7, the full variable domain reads EAGVTQFPSHSVIEKGQTVTLRCDPISGHDNLYWYRRVMGKEIKFLLHFVKESKQDESGMPNNRFLAERTGGTYSTLKVQPAELEDSGVYFCASSRDLAYEQYFGPGTRLTVT.

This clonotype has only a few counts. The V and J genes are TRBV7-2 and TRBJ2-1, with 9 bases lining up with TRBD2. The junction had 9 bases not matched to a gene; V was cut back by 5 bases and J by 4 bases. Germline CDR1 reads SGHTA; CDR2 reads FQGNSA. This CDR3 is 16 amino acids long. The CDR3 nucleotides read TGTGCCAGCAGCCTGCTCTCGACTAGCGGTTACAATGAGCAGTTCTTC. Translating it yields CASSLLSTSGYNEQFF.

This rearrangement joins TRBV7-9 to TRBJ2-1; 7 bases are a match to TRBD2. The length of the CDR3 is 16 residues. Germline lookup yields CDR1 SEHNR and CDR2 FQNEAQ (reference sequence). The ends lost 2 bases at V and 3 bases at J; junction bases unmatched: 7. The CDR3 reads CASSLTGGGSYNEQFF. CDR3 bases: TGTGCCAGCAGCTTAACGGGCGGCGGGAGCTACAATGAGCAGTTCTTC.

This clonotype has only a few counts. The CDR3 region is CASRTSFPYNEQFF. Written as DNA, the CDR3 is TGTGCCAGCAGGACTAGTTTCCCCTACAATGAGCAGTTCTTC. The V call is TRBV12-3 or TRBV12-4, the J call TRBJ2-1; D possibly corresponds to TRBD2 (6 bases). This CDR3 is built from 14 residues. Trimming took off 6 bases at V and 2 bases at J, with 11 bases between the two ends.

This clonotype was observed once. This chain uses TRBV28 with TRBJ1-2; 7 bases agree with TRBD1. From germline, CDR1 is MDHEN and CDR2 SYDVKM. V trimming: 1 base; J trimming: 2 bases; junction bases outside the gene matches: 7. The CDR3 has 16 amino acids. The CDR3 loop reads CASSLYTGVRNYGYTF. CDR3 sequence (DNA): TGTGCCAGCAGTTTATACACAGGGGTCAGAAACTATGGCTACACCTTC.

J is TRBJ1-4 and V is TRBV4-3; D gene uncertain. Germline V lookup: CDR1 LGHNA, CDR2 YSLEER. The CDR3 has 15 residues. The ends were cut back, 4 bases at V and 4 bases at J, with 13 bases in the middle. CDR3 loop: CASSPRDERNEKLFF. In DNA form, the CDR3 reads TGCGCCAGCAGCCCCCGGGATGAGCGTAATGAAAAACTGTTTTTT.

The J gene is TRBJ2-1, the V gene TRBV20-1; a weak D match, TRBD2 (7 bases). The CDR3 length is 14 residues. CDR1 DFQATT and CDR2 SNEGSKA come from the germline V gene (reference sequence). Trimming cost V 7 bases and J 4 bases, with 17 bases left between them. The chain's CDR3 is CSERGERGYNEQFF. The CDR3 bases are TGCAGTGAACGGGGGGAGAGGGGGTACAATGAGCAGTTCTTC.

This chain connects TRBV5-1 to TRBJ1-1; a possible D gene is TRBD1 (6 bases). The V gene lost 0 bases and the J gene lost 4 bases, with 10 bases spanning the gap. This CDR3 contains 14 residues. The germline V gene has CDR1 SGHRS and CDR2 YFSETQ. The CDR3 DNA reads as TGCGCCAGCAGCTTGGAACAGGGTAGCACTGAAGCTTTCTTT. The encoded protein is CASSLEQGSTEAFF.

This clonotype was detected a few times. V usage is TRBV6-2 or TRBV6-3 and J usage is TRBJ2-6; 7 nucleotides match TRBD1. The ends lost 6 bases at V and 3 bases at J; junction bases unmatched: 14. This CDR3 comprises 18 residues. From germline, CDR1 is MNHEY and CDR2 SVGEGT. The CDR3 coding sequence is TGTGCCAGCAGCCACAGGCGGACAGGTTCCTATGGGGCCAACGTCCTGACTTTC. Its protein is CASSHRRTGSYGANVLTF.

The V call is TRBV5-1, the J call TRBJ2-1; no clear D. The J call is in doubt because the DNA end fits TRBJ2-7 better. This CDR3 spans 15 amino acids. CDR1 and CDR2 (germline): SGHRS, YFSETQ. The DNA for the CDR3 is TGCGCCAGCAGCTTGCAAGGAGCTACCTACAATGAGCAGTACTTC. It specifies CASSLQGATYNEQYF.

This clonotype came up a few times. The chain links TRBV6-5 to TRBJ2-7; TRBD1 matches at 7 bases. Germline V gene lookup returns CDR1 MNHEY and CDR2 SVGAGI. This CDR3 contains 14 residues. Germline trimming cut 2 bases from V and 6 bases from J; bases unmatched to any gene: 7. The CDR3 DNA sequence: TGTGCCAGCAGTTACGCCCCAGGGGGATTCGAGCAGTACTTC. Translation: CASSYAPGGFEQYF.

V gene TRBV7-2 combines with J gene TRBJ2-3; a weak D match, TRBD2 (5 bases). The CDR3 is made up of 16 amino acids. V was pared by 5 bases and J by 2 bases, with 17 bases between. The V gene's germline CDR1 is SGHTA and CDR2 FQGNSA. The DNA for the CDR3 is TGTGCCAGCAGCAAATTCGCGCGGGCAAACACAGATACGCAGTATTTT. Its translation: CASSKFARANTDTQYF.

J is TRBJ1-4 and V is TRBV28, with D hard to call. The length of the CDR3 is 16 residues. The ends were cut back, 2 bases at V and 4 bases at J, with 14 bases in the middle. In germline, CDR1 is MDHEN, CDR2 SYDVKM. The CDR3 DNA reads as TGTGCCAGCAGTTTAGGAACCGGAACGGGTAATGAAAAACTGTTTTTT. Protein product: CASSLGTGTGNEKLFF. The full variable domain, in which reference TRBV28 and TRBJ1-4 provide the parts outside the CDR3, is DVKVTQSSRYLVKRTGEKVFLECVQDMDHENMFWYRQDPGLGLRLIYFSYDVKMKEKGDIPEGYSVSREKKERFSLILESASTNQTSMYLCASSLGTGTGNEKLFFGSGTQLSVL.

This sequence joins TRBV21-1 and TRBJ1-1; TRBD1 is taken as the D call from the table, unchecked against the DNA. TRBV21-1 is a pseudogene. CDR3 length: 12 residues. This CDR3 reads CASSMSEVEAFF. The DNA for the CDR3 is TGTGCCAGCAGCATGTCCGAGGTTGAAGCTTTCTTT.

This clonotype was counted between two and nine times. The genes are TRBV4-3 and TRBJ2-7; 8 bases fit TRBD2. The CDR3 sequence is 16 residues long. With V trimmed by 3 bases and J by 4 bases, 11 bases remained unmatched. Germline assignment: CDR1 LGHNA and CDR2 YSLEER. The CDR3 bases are TGCGCCAGCAGCCATATCCAAGCGGGAGAAGGGTACGAGCAGTACTTC. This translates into CASSHIQAGEGYEQYF.

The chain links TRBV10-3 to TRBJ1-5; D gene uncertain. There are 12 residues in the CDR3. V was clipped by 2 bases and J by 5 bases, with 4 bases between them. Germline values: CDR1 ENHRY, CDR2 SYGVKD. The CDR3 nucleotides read TGTGCCATCAGTGAGGGGGATCAGCCCCAGCATTTT. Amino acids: CAISEGDQPQHF.

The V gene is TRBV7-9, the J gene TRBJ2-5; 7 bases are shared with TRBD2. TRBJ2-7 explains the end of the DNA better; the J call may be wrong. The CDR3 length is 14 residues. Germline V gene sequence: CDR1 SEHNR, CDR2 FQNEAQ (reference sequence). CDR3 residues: CASNPGGEAYEQYF. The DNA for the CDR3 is TGTGCCAGCAACCCTGGGGGGGAAGCCTACGAGCAGTACTTC.

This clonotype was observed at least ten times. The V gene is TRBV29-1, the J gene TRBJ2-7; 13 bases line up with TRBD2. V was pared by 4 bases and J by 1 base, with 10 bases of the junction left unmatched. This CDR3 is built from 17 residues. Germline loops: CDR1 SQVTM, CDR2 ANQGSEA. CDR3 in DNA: TGCAGCGTTGGACTAGCGGGAGGACTTCATTCTTCCTACGAGCAGTACTTC. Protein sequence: CSVGLAGGLHSSYEQYF.

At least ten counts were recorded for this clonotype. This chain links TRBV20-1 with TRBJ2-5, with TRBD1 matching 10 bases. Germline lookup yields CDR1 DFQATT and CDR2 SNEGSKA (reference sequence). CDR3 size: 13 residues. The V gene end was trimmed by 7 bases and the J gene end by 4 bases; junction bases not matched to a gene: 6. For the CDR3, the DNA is TGCAGTGGGGGACAGGGGAATGCAGAGACCCAGTACTTC. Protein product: CSGGQGNAETQYF.

The CDR3, as DNA: TGTGCCATCAGTCGAGTAGCGGGAGAGGATGAGCAGTTCTTC. Its protein product is CAISRVAGEDEQFF. V is TRBV10-3 and J is TRBJ2-1, with TRBD2 identical over 9 bases. Unmatched junction bases numbered 7, after V lost 5 bases and J lost 8 bases. Germline CDR1 and CDR2: ENHRY and SYGVKD. The CDR3 spans 14 residues.

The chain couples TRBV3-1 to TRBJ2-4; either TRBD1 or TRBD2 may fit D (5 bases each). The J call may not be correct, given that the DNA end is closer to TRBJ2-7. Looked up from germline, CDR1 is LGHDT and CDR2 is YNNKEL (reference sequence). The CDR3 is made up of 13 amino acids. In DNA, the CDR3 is TGTGCCAGCGGTTTAGGGACCTATCTCGAGCAGTACTTC. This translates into CASGLGTYLEQYF.

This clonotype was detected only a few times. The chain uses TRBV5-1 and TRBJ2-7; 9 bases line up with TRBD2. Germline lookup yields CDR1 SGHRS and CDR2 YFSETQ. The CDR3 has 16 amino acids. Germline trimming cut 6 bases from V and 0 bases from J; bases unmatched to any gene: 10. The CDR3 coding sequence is TGCGCCAGCACCGCGGGGGGGACAGCGCCCTCCTACGAGCAGTACTTC. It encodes CASTAGGTAPSYEQYF.

CDR3 amino acids: CASSQDLLAGTYEQYF. In DNA form, the CDR3 reads TGTGCCAGCAGCCAAGACCTACTAGCGGGAACCTACGAGCAGTACTTC. The J gene is TRBJ2-7, the V gene TRBV14; 10 positions agree with TRBD2. Unmatched junction bases numbered 4, after V lost 0 bases and J lost 2 bases. The CDR3 covers 16 residues. CDR1 and CDR2 (germline): SGHDN, FVKESK.

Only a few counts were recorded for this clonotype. In DNA form, the CDR3 reads TGTGCCAGCAGTTTACTCCTAGCGGAAAAAAACATTCAGTACTTC. This encodes CASSLLLAEKNIQYF. V usage is TRBV12-3 or TRBV12-4 and J usage is TRBJ2-4, with 7 nucleotides matching TRBD2. The V gene end was trimmed by 2 bases and the J gene end by 4 bases; junction bases not matched to a gene: 5. The CDR3 has 15 amino acids.

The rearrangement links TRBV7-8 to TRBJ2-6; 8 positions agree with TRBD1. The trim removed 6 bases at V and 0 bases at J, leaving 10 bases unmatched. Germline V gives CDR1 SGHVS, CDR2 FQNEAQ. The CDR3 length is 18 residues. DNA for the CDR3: TGTGCCAGCAGATTATGGACAGGGCAGCCCTCTGGGGCCAACGTCCTGACTTTC. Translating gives CASRLWTGQPSGANVLTF.

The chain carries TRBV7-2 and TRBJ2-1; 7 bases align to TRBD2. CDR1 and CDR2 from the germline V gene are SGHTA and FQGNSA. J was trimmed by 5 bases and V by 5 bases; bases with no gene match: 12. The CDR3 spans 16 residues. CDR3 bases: TGTGCCAGCAGCCAGCAGCGCCTAGCGGTCCACAATGAGCAGTTCTTC. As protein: CASSQQRLAVHNEQFF.

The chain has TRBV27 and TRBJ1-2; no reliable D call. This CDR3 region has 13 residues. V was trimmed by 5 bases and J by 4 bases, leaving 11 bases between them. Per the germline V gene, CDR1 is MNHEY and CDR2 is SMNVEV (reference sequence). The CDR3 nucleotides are TGTGCCAGCAGTAGGAGGGCCTTCTATGGCTACACCTTC. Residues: CASSRRAFYGYTF.

CDR3 sequence: CASSYTGLAGGPSNEQFF. In nucleotides, the CDR3 is TGTGCCAGCAGTTACACCGGACTAGCGGGAGGGCCGAGCAATGAGCAGTTCTTC. The chain combines TRBV6-6 with TRBJ2-1, with 15 bases identical to TRBD2. CDR3 size: 18 residues. The junction had 8 bases not matched to a gene; V was cut back by 2 bases and J by 6 bases. The germline gives CDR1 MNHNY, CDR2 SVGAGI (reference sequence).